The 15 T cell receptor beta chains listed next were all sequenced from one sample in a study of shared clonotypes between healthy human individuals. TCRdb's copy holds only in-frame clones and misses some; the assay was immunoSEQ multiplex PCR. The sample consists of about 580,000 clones, roughly 98% of them appearing once. Positive CCR7 selection of CD45RO-negative cells yielded the naive CD8 cells, and terminally differentiated effector memory CD45RA+ cells were excluded. Input material: naive CD8+ T cells sorted from blood. These receptors were taken from a man aged 25 to 40 in good health.

The chain uses TRBV10-1 and TRBJ2-7; TRBD1 is a possible D gene (6 bases). The CDR3 runs 14 residues. The germline V gene has CDR1 WNHNN and CDR2 SYGVQD (reference sequence). V shed 5 bases and J shed 4 bases, with 15 bases lying between them. CDR3 in amino acids: CASSPRNRAYEQYF. In nucleotides, the CDR3 is TGCGCCAGCAGTCCTCGGAACAGGGCTTACGAGCAGTACTTC.

CDR3 coding DNA: TGTGCCAGCAGTGAGGACACGCTAGGCCAAGAGACCCAGTACTTC. Amino acids: CASSEDTLGQETQYF. The chain is built from TRBV2 and TRBJ2-5, with D perhaps matching TRBD1 (5 bases). CDR3 length: 15 amino acids. Trimming removed 3 bases at V and 1 base at J, with 12 bases between. Germline-derived CDR1 and CDR2 are SNHLY and FYNNEI.

The chain's CDR3 is CASIPGTGRTGELFF. CDR3 DNA sequence: TGTGCCAGCATTCCGGGGACAGGGCGCACCGGGGAGCTGTTTTTT. The genes are TRBV6-6 and TRBJ2-2; 9 bases map to TRBD1. This CDR3 spans 15 amino acids. V shed 7 bases, J shed 4 bases, and the junction held 7 bases outside the gene matches. CDR1 MNHNY and CDR2 SVGAGI come from the germline V gene (reference sequence).

This chain connects TRBV10-3 to TRBJ2-1; TRBD2 matches 13 bases. The CDR3 is made up of 20 amino acids. Per the germline V gene, CDR1 is ENHRY and CDR2 is SYGVKD. V dropped 8 bases and J dropped 6; count of bases not matched to a gene: 22. CDR3 sequence reads: CAIGEPARTSGRLKPNEQFF. For the CDR3, the DNA is TGTGCCATCGGGGAACCTGCACGGACTAGCGGGAGACTAAAACCCAATGAGCAGTTCTTC.

J is TRBJ2-2 and V is TRBV7-9; 10 bases are shared with TRBD2. The length of the CDR3 is 17 residues. Per germline, CDR1 SEHNR and CDR2 FQNEAQ (reference sequence). V shed 2 bases, J shed 4 bases, and the junction held 7 bases outside the gene matches. CDR3 loop: CASSLRASGSPTGELFF. As DNA, the CDR3 is TGTGCCAGCAGCTTACGGGCTAGCGGGAGTCCCACCGGGGAGCTGTTTTTT. The full variable domain, rest sourced from reference TRBV7-9 and TRBJ2-2, is DTGVSQNPRHKITKRGQNVTFRCDPISEHNRLYWYRQTLGQGPEFLTYFQNEAQLEKSRLLSDRFSAERPKGSFSTLEIQRTEQGDSAMYLCASSLRASGSPTGELFFGEGSRLTVL.

Points on this clone: Other nucleotide sequences in the sample specify the same CDR3. The chain joins TRBV27 to TRBJ2-2; a possible D gene is TRBD2 (6 bases). This CDR3 contains 14 residues. From germline, CDR1 is MNHEY and CDR2 SMNVEV (reference sequence). The ends were cut back, 2 bases at V and 4 bases at J, with 8 bases in the middle. CDR3 loop: CASSLGRFTGELFF. The CDR3 DNA sequence: TGTGCCAGCAGTTTAGGGAGGTTCACCGGGGAGCTGTTTTTT.

This chain uses TRBV5-1 with TRBJ1-2; D remains unclear. The CDR3 length is 10 residues. Germline V gene sequence: CDR1 SGHRS, CDR2 YFSETQ. V was cut by 10 bases and J by 4 bases, with 8 bases left in between. For the CDR3, the DNA is TGCGCCCCCCCCCTCTATGGCTACACCTTC. Amino acid sequence: CAPPLYGYTF.

The chain's CDR3 is CASSRRSASLTDTQYF. CDR3 DNA: TGTGCCAGCAGCCGGAGGTCCGCTTCTCTCACAGATACGCAGTATTTT. The chain carries TRBV7-9 and TRBJ2-3; TRBD2 is a possible D gene (5 bases). With 5 bases removed from V and 2 bases from J, the gap between germline ends came to 17 bases. In germline, CDR1 is SEHNR, CDR2 FQNEAQ (reference sequence). The CDR3 loop spans 16 amino acids.

The V call is TRBV29-1, the J call TRBJ2-7; no definite D call. This CDR3 is built from 13 residues. V lost 4 bases to trimming and J lost 2 bases, with 12 bases between them. CDR1 and CDR2 from the germline V gene are SQVTM and ANQGSEA. The CDR3 here is CSVGTAFTYEQYF. CDR3 sequence (DNA): TGCAGCGTTGGGACGGCCTTTACCTACGAGCAGTACTTC.

The chain combines TRBV4-1 with TRBJ2-1; possible D gene TRBD2, 6 bases. CDR1 is MGHRA, CDR2 YSYEKL, per germline. The CDR3 extends over 16 amino acids. The ends were cut back, 1 base at V and 4 bases at J, with 14 bases in the middle. The CDR3 nucleotides read TGCGCCAGCAGCCAAGCGGACGGGGGTAGGTACAATGAGCAGTTCTTC. Translated: CASSQADGGRYNEQFF.

As to this clone: Other DNA sequences from this sample encode an identical CDR3 as well. This chain joins TRBV9 and TRBJ2-3; D is ambiguous. Trimming took 0 bases from V and 0 from J, leaving 5 bases between them. The CDR3 length is 14 residues. The germline CDR1 and CDR2 sequences are SGDLS and YYNGEE. Here the CDR3 DNA reads TGTGCCAGCAGCGTAGCGGGCAGCACAGATACGCAGTATTTT. It translates to CASSVAGSTDTQYF. Full variable domain (remainder filled in from reference TRBV9 and TRBJ2-3): DSGVTQTPKHLITATGQRVTLRCSPRSGDLSVYWYQQSLDQGLQFLIQYYNGEERAKGNILERFSAQQFPDLHSELNLSSLELGDSALYFCASSVAGSTDTQYFGPGTRLTVL.

This clone appeared a few times. This CDR3 is also generated by other DNA sequences in the sample. J is TRBJ2-7 and V is TRBV7-9, with D possibly called TRBD1 or TRBD2 (6 bases each). Germline CDR1 is SEHNR and CDR2 is FQNEAQ (reference sequence). The CDR3 covers 14 residues. The ends were cut back, 2 bases at V and 0 bases at J, with 8 bases in the middle. CDR3: CASSLSGASYEQYF. For the CDR3, the DNA is TGTGCCAGCAGCTTATCGGGGGCCTCCTACGAGCAGTACTTC.

The V call is TRBV11-2, the J call TRBJ2-1; 9 bases match TRBD2. The CDR3 contains 16 residues. The ends lost 1 base at V and 10 bases at J; junction bases unmatched: 11. CDR1 is SGHAT and CDR2 is FQNNGV in the germline V gene. The CDR3 DNA sequence: TGTGCCAGCAGCTTAGTCGCGGACCCCCTAGCGGGAGAGCAGTTCTTC. This gives the protein CASSLVADPLAGEQFF.

The gene calls are TRBV6-6 and TRBJ2-7, with D unclear. V gave up 4 bases and J gave up 2 bases, with 15 bases separating them. This CDR3 region has 15 residues. Germline CDR1 MNHNY, CDR2 SVGAGI (reference sequence). The CDR3 spells CASSFKQQRAYEQYF. The CDR3 DNA reads TGTGCCAGCAGTTTCAAACAGCAAAGGGCCTACGAGCAGTACTTC.

The chain joins TRBV11-2 to TRBJ2-1, with 9 bases that match TRBD2. With 5 bases clipped from V and 3 bases from J, the junction kept 11 bases outside the gene matches. From germline, CDR1 is SGHAT and CDR2 FQNNGV. CDR3 length equals 17 residues. The CDR3 DNA follows: TGTGCCAGCAGCCTCGAAAAGGCGGGAGGGTTCTACAATGAGCAGTTCTTC. Encoded protein: CASSLEKAGGFYNEQFF. The variable domain in full, completed from reference TRBV11-2 and TRBJ2-1, reads EAGVAQSPRYKIIEKRQSVAFWCNPISGHATLYWYQQILGQGPKLLIQFQNNGVVDDSQLPKDRFSAERLKGVDSTLKIQPAKLEDSAVYLCASSLEKAGGFYNEQFFGPGTRLTVL.